The present T cell receptor (beta chain) was sequenced within a study of blood T cells in healthy people across ages. The study, taken as a whole, reports: Researchers deemed the diversity estimates from one million T cells underestimates.

With a J-beta primer mix and a sample-barcoded 5' primer, a second PCR ran about 6 to 11 cycles. One entry per CDR3 protein results from TCRdb running MiXCR on the 5' RACE reads. The sample yields more than 650,000 distinct CDR3 sequences, 22% seen once. This clonotype was detected a few times. Its antigen is still unknown. Specimen: blood. This receptor was obtained from a man aged 65 to 79 in good health.

This chain's CDR3 is CASSSDRGLSNQPQHF. The CDR3, as DNA: TGTGCCAGCAGTTCGGACAGGGGGCTTAGCAATCAGCCCCAGCATTTT. The rearrangement uses TRBV28 and TRBJ1-5, with 11 bases that match TRBD1. Per the germline V gene, CDR1 is MDHEN and CDR2 is SYDVKM. Germline trimming cut 4 bases from V and 0 bases from J; bases unmatched to any gene: 2. There are 16 residues in the CDR3.